One and the same sample provided the 26 T cell receptor beta chains below, sequenced in a study of T cell clonality in common variable immunodeficiency. Assay: immunoSEQ multiplex PCR; the TCRdb copy retains only in-frame clones and omits some. This sample carries roughly 40,000 clones, none of them present only once. The sample taken for sequencing was peripheral blood mononuclear cells. Receptors were obtained from a person aged 18 to 69 in good health.

Ten or more counts support this clone. CDR3: CASSLADKYTGELFF. The CDR3 bases that were read are TGCGCCAGCAGCTTGGCCGACAAATACACCGGGGAG. This sequence joins TRBV5-1 and TRBJ2-2; D unresolved. The sequenced fragment ends 3 residues before the CDR3 boundary, so the rest is inferred from the germline J gene. Per the germline V gene, CDR1 is SGHRS and CDR2 is YFSETQ. V was pared by 0 bases and J by 3 bases, with 9 bases between. CDR3 size: 15 residues.

This clone has a count of ten or more. The read terminates 3 residues ahead of where the CDR3 ends, so the germline J gene completes it. The rearrangement uses TRBV30 and TRBJ1-1; TRBD1 agrees at 7 bases. V was clipped by 1 base and J by 7 bases; unmatched bases: 15. CDR1 and CDR2 (germline): GTSNPN, SVGIG (reference sequence). The CDR3 spans 16 residues. CDR3 sequence reads: CAWSDLPQTGTNEAFF. Partial CDR3 DNA: TGTGCCTGGAGTGACCTACCCCAGACAGGGACCAATGAA.

The table lists this clone with many counts. The read is 3 residues too short to cover the CDR3 end, so that end is filled in from the germline J gene. The chain links TRBV20-1 to TRBJ1-5; 9 bases are shared with TRBD1. Germline V gene lookup returns CDR1 DFQATT and CDR2 SNEGSKA (reference sequence). The CDR3 loop spans 16 amino acids. V dropped 2 bases and J dropped 3; count of bases not matched to a gene: 8. The CDR3 protein is CSARPGTGGLNQPQHF. CDR3 DNA (partial): TGCAGTGCTAGACCGGGAACAGGGGGCCTCAATCAGCCC.

Many counts were recorded for this clone. The read ends 3 residues before the CDR3 terminus; that terminus is restored from the germline J gene. The rearrangement uses TRBV2 and TRBJ1-2, with D possibly TRBD1 on 5 matching bases. Trimming cost V 7 bases and J 5 bases, with 20 bases left between them. This CDR3 comprises 15 residues. Germline CDR1 reads SNHLY; CDR2 reads FYNNEI. The CDR3 spells CASTPDVTARYGYTF. The CDR3 bases that were read are TGTGCCAGCACCCCGGACGTGACAGCTCGGTATGGC.

This clone has a count of ten or more. The DNA ends 3 residues before the CDR3 does, and the rest of the CDR3 is filled in from the germline J gene. The chain combines TRBV15 with TRBJ2-3; tentative D call: TRBD2 (5 bases). Germline-derived CDR1 and CDR2 are LNHNV and YYDKDF (reference sequence). This CDR3 is 15 amino acids long. V was cut by 1 base and J by 8 bases, with 16 bases left in between. This CDR3 is CATSRVTGSWGTQYF. The sequenced CDR3 bases are TGTGCCACCAGCAGAGTTACGGGGTCCTGGGGTACG. Full variable domain (outside the CDR3, taken from reference TRBV15 and TRBJ2-3): DAMVIQNPRYQVTQFGKPVTLSCSQTLNHNVMYWYQQKSSQAPKLLFHYYDKDFNNEADTPDNFQSRRPNTSFCFLDIRSPGLGDTAMYLCATSRVTGSWGTQYFGPGTRLTVL.

This clone was counted many times. The CDR3 is cut off 3 residues early in the read; its end comes from the germline J gene. The chain combines TRBV18 with TRBJ2-7, with unresolved D. The CDR3 spans 15 residues. The germline V and J ends were trimmed by 5 bases and 3 bases, with 17 bases remaining between them. Germline V gives CDR1 KGHSH, CDR2 LQKENI. Here the CDR3 reads CASSREAAFIYEQYF. The CDR3 bases that were read are TGTGCCAGCTCAAGAGAGGCCGCCTTTATCTACGAG.

This clone was counted between two and nine times. Read coverage stops 3 residues before the CDR3 terminus; the germline J gene supplies the remainder. This chain joins TRBV19 and TRBJ1-2, with a possible D match to TRBD1 (6 bases). This CDR3 has 15 residues. Germline CDR1 is LNHDA and CDR2 is SQIVND (reference sequence). V dropped 5 bases and J dropped 6 bases, with 19 bases sitting between them. The CDR3 DNA, read in part, is TGTGCCAGTAGTCGGACAGCCGAGACCATCCATGGC. The encoded protein is CASSRTAETIHG. In full, the CDR3 is CASSRTAETIHGYTF.

Only a few counts were recorded for this clone. The read ends 3 residues early relative to the CDR3; the germline J gene fills the gap. V is TRBV13 and J is TRBJ1-4; possible D gene TRBD1, 6 bases. This CDR3 spans 15 amino acids. CDR1 PRHDT and CDR2 FYEKMQ come from the germline V gene (reference sequence). CDR3 sequence reads: CATLRGGSGANVLFF. CDR3 DNA, as far as it was read: TGTGCCACCCTGAGAGGGGGTTCTGGGGCCAACGTA.

This clone was detected ten times or more. Sequencing ends 3 residues short of the CDR3 end; the germline J gene provides the rest. J is TRBJ1-5 and V is TRBV6-2 or TRBV6-3; 7 positions match TRBD1. The CDR3 is made up of 16 amino acids. Per germline, CDR1 MNHEY and CDR2 SVGEGT. V trimming: 2 bases; J trimming: 3 bases; junction bases outside the gene matches: 7. The covered CDR3 bases are TGTGCCAGCAGTTACGGGTCAGGGGGGAACAATCAGCCC. Its translation: CASSYGSGGNNQP. The CDR3 in full is CASSYGSGGNNQPQHF.

This clone was detected ten times or more. Sequencing ends 3 residues short of the CDR3 end; the germline J gene provides the rest. V gene TRBV14 combines with J gene TRBJ2-5, with D hard to call. In germline, CDR1 is SGHDN, CDR2 FVKESK. CDR3 length: 17 amino acids. Trimming cost V 0 bases and J 4 bases, with 18 bases left between them. CDR3 bases read: TGTGCCAGCAGCCAAGATAGTTCCGGGTTTTTAAGAGAGACC. This translates into CASSQDSSGFLRET. The CDR3 as a whole reads CASSQDSSGFLRETQYF.

In its sample, this clone was seen many times. The read ends 3 residues early relative to the CDR3; the germline J gene fills the gap. J is TRBJ1-1 and V is TRBV19, with 7 bases identical to TRBD1. V lost 1 base and J lost 5; bases outside the gene matches: 10. This CDR3 region has 16 residues. The germline V gene encodes CDR1 LNHDA and CDR2 SQIVND (reference sequence). The sequenced CDR3 bases are TGTGCCAGTAGTATAGTAAGACAGGGTTTAAGAACTGAA. It translates to CASSIVRQGLRTE. The CDR3, in full, reads CASSIVRQGLRTEAFF.

This clone showed up many times. With the read ending 3 residues before the CDR3 end, the germline J gene is used to fill in that end. The rearrangement uses TRBV20-1 and TRBJ1-2, with TRBD1 matching over 8 bases. The CDR3 consists of 13 residues. Germline V gene sequence: CDR1 DFQATT, CDR2 SNEGSKA (reference sequence). The trim removed 4 bases at V and 4 bases at J, leaving 5 bases unmatched. Incomplete CDR3 DNA: TGCAGTGCTACAAGGGACAGGTCCTATGGC. Translating it yields CSATRDRSYG. The CDR3 reads in full as CSATRDRSYGYTF.

There are many counts of this clone. The read gets to within 3 residues of the CDR3 end, and the germline J gene fills in the rest. V usage is TRBV20-1 and J usage is TRBJ1-5; 9 positions match TRBD1. Per the germline V gene, CDR1 is DFQATT and CDR2 is SNEGSKA (reference sequence). V was pared by 0 bases and J by 2 bases, with 14 bases of the junction left unmatched. This CDR3 spans 19 amino acids. The CDR3 here is CSARDGTGWRGYGNQPQHF. CDR3 DNA, as far as it was read: TGCAGTGCTAGAGATGGGACAGGGTGGCGGGGCTACGGCAATCAGCCC.

This clone was observed at least ten times. The sequenced fragment ends 3 residues before the CDR3 boundary, so the rest is inferred from the germline J gene. The J gene is TRBJ2-7, the V gene TRBV28; the D gene is possibly TRBD1 (5 bases). Between the trimmed V and J ends, which lost 5 bases and 1 base, there was a span of 15 bases. This CDR3 has 15 amino acids. Germline CDR1 is MDHEN and CDR2 is SYDVKM. The CDR3 DNA, read in part, is TGTGCCAGCAGTCCCGACTTTAGGGGTTCCTACGAG. Amino acids: CASSPDFRGSYE. The full CDR3 sequence reads CASSPDFRGSYEQYF.

This clone was recorded many times. The read ends 3 residues shy of where the CDR3 ends; the end is completed using the germline J gene. The V gene is TRBV5-4, the J gene TRBJ2-2, with 11 nucleotides matching TRBD1. Looked up from germline, CDR1 is SGHNT and CDR2 is YYREEE (reference sequence). The ends lost 4 bases at V and 3 bases at J; junction bases unmatched: 5. The CDR3 is made up of 16 amino acids. The sequenced part of the CDR3 DNA is TGTGCCAGCAGCGATGGACAGGGGGCGGACACCGGGGAG. Its protein product is CASSDGQGADTGE. The entire CDR3 reads CASSDGQGADTGELFF.

This clone was recorded many times. The DNA ends 3 residues before the CDR3 does, and the rest of the CDR3 is filled in from the germline J gene. This sequence joins TRBV12-3 or TRBV12-4 and TRBJ2-1, with TRBD1 matching 8 bases. CDR3 length: 15 residues. After removal of 6 bases from V and 3 bases from J, the junction contained 7 bases not matched to a gene. The sequenced CDR3 bases are TGTGCCAGCAGGTCCGGGACAGGACACTACAATGAG. It is translated as CASRSGTGHYNE. The entire CDR3 protein is CASRSGTGHYNEQFF.

This clone has a count of ten or more. Read data end 3 residues before the CDR3 end; the end is taken from the germline J gene. The chain uses TRBV4-2 and TRBJ2-7; TRBD2 aligns across 15 bases. CDR1 LGHNA and CDR2 YNFKEQ come from the germline V gene. The CDR3 is 19 residues long. The V gene end was trimmed by 4 bases and the J gene end by 5 bases; junction bases not matched to a gene: 15. CDR3 in amino acids: CASSPAGLAGGPPSDEQYF. Incomplete CDR3 DNA: TGTGCCAGCAGCCCGGCAGGACTAGCGGGAGGGCCCCCCTCGGACGAG.

This clone was found many times. The read comes to an end 3 residues before the CDR3 does, leaving the germline J gene to fill in the end. This chain joins TRBV7-6 and TRBJ1-5; D unresolved. CDR3 length: 16 amino acids. The V and J ends lost 3 bases and 0 bases respectively, with 12 bases between them. Per germline, CDR1 SGHVS and CDR2 FNYEAQ. The CDR3 is CASSLNEGSSNQPQHF. Incomplete CDR3 DNA: TGTGCCAGCAGCTTGAATGAGGGTTCTAGCAATCAGCCC.

In its sample, this clone was seen many times. The CDR3 end falls 3 residues outside the read, so it is completed with the germline J gene. The genes are TRBV5-1 and TRBJ1-1; TRBD1 matches at 7 bases. The V gene's germline CDR1 is SGHRS and CDR2 YFSETQ. The V segment lost 0 bases and the J segment 1 base; nucleotides outside the gene matches: 3. This CDR3 spans 15 amino acids. The CDR3 loop is CASSLVRTGNTEAFF. CDR3 DNA, as far as it was read: TGCGCCAGCAGCTTGGTCCGGACAGGGAACACTGAA.

This clone was detected ten times or more. The read ends 3 residues early relative to the CDR3; the germline J gene fills the gap. The gene calls are TRBV5-6 and TRBJ2-1, with TRBD2 as a possible D gene (6 bases). This CDR3 comprises 13 residues. Deletions cut 2 bases from V and 8 bases from J, with 11 bases between. Germline V gives CDR1 SGHDT, CDR2 YYEEEE. The CDR3 is CASSLILAHEQFF. The covered CDR3 bases are TGTGCCAGCAGCTTAATACTAGCCCATGAG.

As to this clone: From the germline J gene comes the end of the CDR3, since the read stops 3 residues before it. J is TRBJ1-2 and V is TRBV7-2; a weak D match, TRBD1 (6 bases). The V end lost 0 bases, the J end lost 2 bases, and 13 bases lay between the germline ends. The CDR3 length is 16 residues. Germline V gene data show CDR1 as SGHTA and CDR2 as FQGNSA. CDR3 bases read: TGTGCCAGCAGCTTAGCTGGGGGCCGGTCAAACTATGGC. It encodes CASSLAGGRSNYG. Given in full, the CDR3 is CASSLAGGRSNYGYTF.

This clone was counted ten times or more. The CDR3 end falls 3 residues outside the read, so it is completed with the germline J gene. The V gene is TRBV10-2, the J gene TRBJ1-2; the D gene is possibly TRBD1 (6 bases). The CDR3 is made up of 14 amino acids. CDR1 and CDR2 from the germline V gene are WSHSY and SAAADI. V was cut by 3 bases and J by 6 bases, with 14 bases left in between. CDR3 bases read: TGCGCCAGCAGTGATCACAGGGCGAAAGATGGC. As protein: CASSDHRAKDG. The entire CDR3 protein reads CASSDHRAKDGYTF.

With respect to this clone: The read terminates 3 residues before the CDR3 end, so the remaining end is supplied by the germline J gene. V gene TRBV19 combines with J gene TRBJ1-2; D perhaps matches TRBD1 (6 bases). CDR1 and CDR2 (germline): LNHDA, SQIVND (reference sequence). The CDR3 loop spans 11 amino acids. CDR3 in amino acids: CASTQGPDYTF. The sequenced CDR3 bases are TGTGCCAGTACCCAGGGGCCGGAC.

This clone was observed at least ten times. Read data end 3 residues before the CDR3 end; the end is taken from the germline J gene. The chain links TRBV5-1 to TRBJ2-7; tentatively, D is TRBD1 (5 bases). Germline-derived CDR1 and CDR2 are SGHRS and YFSETQ. The CDR3 has 13 amino acids. V lost 7 bases to trimming and J lost 2 bases, with 13 bases between them. CDR3 DNA (partial): TGCGCCAGCTCTTCGACAGATGCCTACGAG. Its protein is CASSSTDAYE. The full CDR3 is CASSSTDAYEQYF.

In this sample, this clone turned up many times. Read sequence stops 3 residues before the CDR3 end, and the germline J gene provides the missing end. The V call is TRBV7-3, the J call TRBJ2-5; 12 bases align to TRBD2. With 3 bases clipped from V and 2 bases from J, the junction kept 4 bases outside the gene matches. CDR3 length: 16 amino acids. Germline CDR1 SGHTA, CDR2 FQGTGA. The CDR3 protein is CASSLGGTSGQETQYF. Incomplete CDR3 DNA: TGTGCCAGCAGCTTGGGGGGGACTAGCGGGCAAGAGACC. Based on the CDR3 plus reference TRBV7-3 and TRBJ2-5, the full variable domain is GAGVSQTPSNKVTEKGKYVELRCDPISGHTALYWYRQSLGQGPEFLIYFQGTGAADDSGLPNDRFFAVRPEGSVSTLKIQRTERGDSAVYLCASSLGGTSGQETQYFGPGTRLLVL.

The table lists this clone with many counts. The CDR3 goes on 3 residues after the read ends, and that part is filled in from the germline J gene. The chain has TRBV19 and TRBJ1-1; D is undetermined. The CDR3 loop spans 14 amino acids. The germline V gene has CDR1 LNHDA and CDR2 SQIVND (reference sequence). V was pared by 7 bases and J by 6 bases, with 18 bases between. Here the CDR3 reads CASTARGEGPEAFF. CDR3 bases read: TGTGCCAGTACCGCGCGGGGTGAAGGTCCTGAA.